This is a list of T cell receptor beta chains from one sample in a study of blood T cells in healthy people across ages. MiXCR, run by TCRdb on the 5' RACE reads, gives a single entry per CDR3 protein. The data show 1.5 million to 2 million distinct CDR3 sequences, about 50% seen once. The sequenced sample consisted of blood. These receptors were taken from a woman in her forties in good health. Each CDR3 is given without its conserved first and last residue.

ASSSAPGQSTDTQY TRBJ2-3 TRBV7-7
ASSTRLGGSYNEQF TRBJ2-1 TRBV7-2
ASSYTSRIAGDPYEQY NA TRBV6-5
SVERGEQF TRBJ2-1 TRBV29-1
ASSVGGGIKNIQY TRBJ2-4 TRBV12-3/TRBV12-4
ATSDPPAGGYT TRBJ1-2 TRBV24-1
ATVGYNEQF TRBJ2-1 TRBV7-9
ASSQDLGAWQPQH TRBJ1-5 TRBV4-3
SARDPTGGTDTQY TRBJ2-3 TRBV20-1
ASSEARMALYNEQF TRBJ2-1 TRBV6-1
ASSDQVSYEQY TRBJ2-7 TRBV9
ASSPSPRTGQETQY TRBJ2-5 TRBV27
SAPFPGQNSPLH TRBJ1-6 TRBV20-1
ASRPGLVNQETQY NA TRBV11-1
SEASLGGSTDTQY TRBJ2-3 TRBV20-1
SARVENGYGYT TRBJ1-2 TRBV20-1
ASKKPGGEETQY TRBJ2-5 TRBV6-5
ASSPDRTWNQPQH TRBJ1-5 TRBV6-5
ASSLGSAGNEQF TRBJ2-1 TRBV5-1
ASSLARVGELF TRBJ2-2 TRBV11-2
ASSYVGGLYNKQF TRBJ2-1 TRBV6-5
ASSNNRENYGYT TRBJ1-2 TRBV28
ASSLSGQGKGETQY NA TRBV28
SARSSGDHEQY NA TRBV20-1
ASSQDQGSDIQY TRBJ2-4 TRBV4-1
ASSLIAGQQETQY TRBJ2-5 TRBV5-1
ASSPPLGDRAYEQY TRBJ2-7 TRBV5-1
ASSLGRQGPSGANVLT TRBJ2-6 TRBV5-1
SVNTGGLTETQY TRBJ2-5 TRBV29-1
ASSGGIWDTQY TRBJ2-3 TRBV9
ASSQGTVWVETQF TRBJ2-1 TRBV14
ASSLEGTSYNEQF TRBJ2-1 TRBV5-1
SARDLAPGTGHSYGYT TRBJ1-2 TRBV20-1
ASSVAGGSYGYT TRBJ1-2 TRBV9
SARDIATGRSQYEQY NA TRBV20-1
ASSQERVAKETQY TRBJ2-5 TRBV3-1
SARDRNSIYNEKLF TRBJ1-4 TRBV20-1